This T cell receptor (beta chain) was obtained from a study of identifying expanded T cells in peripheral blood. This clone showed up just once. The antigen is unknown. Sequencing used immunoSEQ multiplex PCR; TCRdb keeps in-frame clones, though not all of them. The profile shows about 58,000 clones, approximately 82% of them singletons. The study, taken as a whole, reports: Differentially abundant clones: about 1.1 between replicates, about 17 at around 14 days, approximately 18 at four.

This sequence originates from a person aged 18 to 70 in good health. The sequencing sample was made of blood.

The DNA of the CDR3 is TGCAGCGTTGCCGGCAGCACTGAAGCTTTCTTT. Translation: CSVAGSTEAFF. The chain is built from TRBV29-1 and TRBJ1-1, with D uncertain. CDR3 length equals 11 residues. Germline CDR1 reads SQVTM; CDR2 reads ANQGSEA. Trimming pared 4 bases from V and 4 bases from J, leaving 7 bases between.